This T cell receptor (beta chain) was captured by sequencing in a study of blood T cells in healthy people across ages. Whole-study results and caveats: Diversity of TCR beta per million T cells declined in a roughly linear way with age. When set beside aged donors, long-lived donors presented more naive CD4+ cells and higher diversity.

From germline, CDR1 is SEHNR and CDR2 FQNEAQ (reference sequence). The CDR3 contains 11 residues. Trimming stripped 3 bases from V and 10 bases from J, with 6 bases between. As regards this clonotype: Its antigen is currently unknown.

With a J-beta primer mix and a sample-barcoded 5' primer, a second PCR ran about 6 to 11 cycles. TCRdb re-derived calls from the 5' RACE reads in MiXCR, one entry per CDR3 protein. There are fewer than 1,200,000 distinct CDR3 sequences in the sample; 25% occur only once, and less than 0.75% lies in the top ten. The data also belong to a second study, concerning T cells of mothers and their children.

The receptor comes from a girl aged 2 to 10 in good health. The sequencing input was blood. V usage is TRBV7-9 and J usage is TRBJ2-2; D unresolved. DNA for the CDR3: TGTGCCAGCAGCTTCGATCAGGAGCTGTTTTTT. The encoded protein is CASSFDQELFF.